This T cell receptor beta chain originates from a study of shared clonotypes between healthy human individuals. Study-level information: Per donor, three plates held CD4 naive cells, three held CD4 memory, two held CD8 naive and one held CD8 memory.

Splitting of each subset's genomic DNA was done evenly across several immunoSEQ plates. The protocol was immunoSEQ multiplex PCR, while the TCRdb copy is restricted to in-frame clones and leaves out a portion. The sample has a few hundred thousand clones, 87% seen once; the top ten hold around 15%. The length of the CDR3 is 17 residues. V was pared by 6 bases and J by 2 bases, with 16 bases of the junction left unmatched. Germline values: CDR1 KGHSH, CDR2 LQKENI. As regards this clone: Its target is unknown.

Study-level results: The study found lower generation probabilities in non-shared clonotypes than in those shared by all four donors.

The chain joins TRBV18 to TRBJ2-7; 7 positions agree with TRBD1. Sequencing was performed on memory CD8+ T cells sorted from blood. Described subset: CD45RO+ cells pooled with CCR7-negative TemRA cells. The sequence derives from a young man in good health. This chain's CDR3 is CASSGPIETGNPYEQYF. The CDR3 bases are TGTGCCAGCTCCGGTCCTATCGAGACAGGGAATCCCTACGAGCAGTACTTC. The full variable domain, completed using reference TRBV18 and TRBJ2-7, is NAGVMQNPRHLVRRRGQEARLRCSPMKGHSHVYWYRQLPEEGLKFMVYLQKENIIDESGMPKERFSAEFPKEGPSILRIQQVVRGDSAAYFCASSGPIETGNPYEQYFGPGTRLTVT.